The subject of this entry is one T cell receptor (beta chain). Its specificity is not known. The method was immunoSEQ multiplex PCR; TCRdb's version includes in-frame clones alone and lacks a portion of them. Of some 33,000 clones in the sample, 75% to 85% are singletons; the top ten hold about 25%. The record originates from a study of a mutant IDH1 vaccine in newly diagnosed glioma. In the study overall: Most patients had radiochemotherapy with temozolomide before enrollment; others had one alone.

The time point is: week 11, during vaccination. Vaccination used 300 ug of mutant IDH1 20-mer peptide per dose, with topical imiquimod. CDR1 and CDR2 (germline): SNHLY, FYNNEI. The CDR3 has 15 amino acids. V shed 6 bases and J shed 3 bases, with 18 bases lying between them. Whole-study findings and limits: It seemed that pseudoprogression was not linked to changes in the top peripheral T cell clonotypes.

Sequenced material: PBMCs, taken from a glioma patient whose treatment included an IDH1 peptide vaccine. The source is a man aged 25 to 45 with glioma. The V call is TRBV2, the J call TRBJ2-7; TRBD2 is a possible D gene (5 bases). The CDR3 loop reads CASRGDPTEDYEQYF. The DNA of the CDR3 is TGTGCCAGCAGAGGAGACCCCACGGAGGACTACGAGCAGTACTTC.